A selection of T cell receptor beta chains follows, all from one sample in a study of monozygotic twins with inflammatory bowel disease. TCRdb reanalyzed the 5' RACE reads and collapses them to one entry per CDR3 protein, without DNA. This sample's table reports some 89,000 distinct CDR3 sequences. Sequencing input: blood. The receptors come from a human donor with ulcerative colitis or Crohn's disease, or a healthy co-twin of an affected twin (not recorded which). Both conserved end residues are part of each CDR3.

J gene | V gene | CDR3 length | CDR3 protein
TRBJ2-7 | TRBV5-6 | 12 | CASSLSAYEQYF
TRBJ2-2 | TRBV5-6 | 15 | CASSSRTWNTGELFF
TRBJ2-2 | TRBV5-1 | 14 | CASSFSGDTGELFF
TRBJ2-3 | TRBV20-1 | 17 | CSATRTGGRRRIDTQYF
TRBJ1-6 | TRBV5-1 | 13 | CASSQDRDSPLHF
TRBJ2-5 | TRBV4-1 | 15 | CASSHQATGGETQYF
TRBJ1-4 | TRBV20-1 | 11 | CSAEVREKLFF
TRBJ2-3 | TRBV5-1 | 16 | CASSSTTSPSTDTQYF
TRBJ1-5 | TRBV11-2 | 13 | CASSLTANQPQHF
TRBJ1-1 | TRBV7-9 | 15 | CASSRFDSPNTEAFF
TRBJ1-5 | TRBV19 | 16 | CASSRGYGLGDQPQHF
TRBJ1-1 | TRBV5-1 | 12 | CASSPGAFEAFF
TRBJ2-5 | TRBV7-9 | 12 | CASSLIVETQYF
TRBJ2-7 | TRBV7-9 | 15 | CASSPTGTSAYEQYF